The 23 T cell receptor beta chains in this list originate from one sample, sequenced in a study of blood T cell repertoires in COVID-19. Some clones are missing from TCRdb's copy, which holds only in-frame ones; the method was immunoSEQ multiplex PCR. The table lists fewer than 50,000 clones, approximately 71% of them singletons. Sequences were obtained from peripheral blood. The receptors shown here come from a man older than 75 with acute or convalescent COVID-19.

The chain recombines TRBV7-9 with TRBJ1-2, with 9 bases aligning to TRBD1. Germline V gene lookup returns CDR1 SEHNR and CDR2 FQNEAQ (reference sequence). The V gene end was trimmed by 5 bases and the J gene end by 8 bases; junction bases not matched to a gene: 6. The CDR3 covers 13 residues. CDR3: CASSQGQGGGYTF. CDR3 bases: TGTGCCAGCAGCCAGGGACAGGGAGGGGGCTACACCTTC.

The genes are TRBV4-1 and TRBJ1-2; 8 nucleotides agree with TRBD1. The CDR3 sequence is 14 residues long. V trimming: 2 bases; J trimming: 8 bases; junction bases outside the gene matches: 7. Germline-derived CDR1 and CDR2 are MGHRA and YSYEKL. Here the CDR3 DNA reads TGCGCCAGCAGCCAAACAGGGGGGATCAGCGGCTACACCTTC. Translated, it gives CASSQTGGISGYTF.

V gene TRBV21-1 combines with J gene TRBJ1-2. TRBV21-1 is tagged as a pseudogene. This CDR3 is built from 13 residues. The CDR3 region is CASSKLGGYGYTF. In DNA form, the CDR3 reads TGTGCCAGCAGCAAATTGGGGGGCTATGGCTACACCTTC.

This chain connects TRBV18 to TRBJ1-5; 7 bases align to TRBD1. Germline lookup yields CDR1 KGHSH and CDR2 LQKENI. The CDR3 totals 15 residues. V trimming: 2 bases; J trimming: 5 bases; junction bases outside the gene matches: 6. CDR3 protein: CASSPSRDSYQPQHF. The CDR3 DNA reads TGTGCCAGCTCACCATCCCGGGACAGTTATCAGCCCCAGCATTTT. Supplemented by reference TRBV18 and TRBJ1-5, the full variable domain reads NAGVMQNPRHLVRRRGQEARLRCSPMKGHSHVYWYRQLPEEGLKFMVYLQKENIIDESGMPKERFSAEFPKEGPSILRIQQVVRGDSAAYFCASSPSRDSYQPQHFGDGTRLSIL.

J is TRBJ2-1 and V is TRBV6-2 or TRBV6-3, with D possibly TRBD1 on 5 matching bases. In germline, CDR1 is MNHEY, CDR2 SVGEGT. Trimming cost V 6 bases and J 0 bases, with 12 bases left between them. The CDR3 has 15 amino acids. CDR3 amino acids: CASSQQVSSYNEQFF. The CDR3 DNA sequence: TGTGCCAGCAGCCAACAGGTGAGCTCCTACAATGAGCAGTTCTTC.

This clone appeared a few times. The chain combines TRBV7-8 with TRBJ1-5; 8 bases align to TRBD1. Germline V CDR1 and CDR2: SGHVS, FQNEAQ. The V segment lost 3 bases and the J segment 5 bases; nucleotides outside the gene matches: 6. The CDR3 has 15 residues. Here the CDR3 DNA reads TGTGCCAGCAGCTTGGGACAGGTTGGGGATCAGCCCCAGCATTTT. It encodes CASSLGQVGDQPQHF.

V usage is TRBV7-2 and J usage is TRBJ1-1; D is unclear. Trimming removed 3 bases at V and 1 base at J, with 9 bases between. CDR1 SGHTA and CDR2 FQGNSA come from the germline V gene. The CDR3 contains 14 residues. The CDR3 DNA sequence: TGTGCCAGCAGCTTCTCCCACGGGAACACTGAAGCTTTCTTT. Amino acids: CASSFSHGNTEAFF. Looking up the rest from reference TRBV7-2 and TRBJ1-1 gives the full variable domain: GAGVSQSPSNKVTEKGKDVELRCDPISGHTALYWYRQSLGQGLEFLIYFQGNSAPDKSGLPSDRFSAERTGGSVSTLTIQRTQQEDSAVYLCASSFSHGNTEAFFGQGTRLTVV.

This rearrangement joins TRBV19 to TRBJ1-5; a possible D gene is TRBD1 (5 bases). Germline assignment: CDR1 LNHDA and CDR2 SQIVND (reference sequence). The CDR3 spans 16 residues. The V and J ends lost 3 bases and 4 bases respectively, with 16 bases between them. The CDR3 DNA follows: TGTGCCAGTAGTATTGGGGCAGAGTATCATAATCAGCCCCAGCATTTT. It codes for CASSIGAEYHNQPQHF. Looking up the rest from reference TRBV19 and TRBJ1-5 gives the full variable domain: DGGITQSPKYLFRKEGQNVTLSCEQNLNHDAMYWYRQDPGQGLRLIYYSQIVNDFQKGDIAEGYSVSREKKESFPLTVTSAQKNPTAFYLCASSIGAEYHNQPQHFGDGTRLSIL.

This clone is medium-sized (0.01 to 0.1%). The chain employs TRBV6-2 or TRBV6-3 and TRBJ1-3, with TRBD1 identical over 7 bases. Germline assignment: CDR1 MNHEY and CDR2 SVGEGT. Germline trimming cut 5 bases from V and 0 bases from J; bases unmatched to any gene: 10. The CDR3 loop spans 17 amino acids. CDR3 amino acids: CASSADRPNFSGNTIYF. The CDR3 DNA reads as TGTGCCAGCAGTGCGGACAGGCCGAACTTCTCTGGAAACACCATATATTTT.

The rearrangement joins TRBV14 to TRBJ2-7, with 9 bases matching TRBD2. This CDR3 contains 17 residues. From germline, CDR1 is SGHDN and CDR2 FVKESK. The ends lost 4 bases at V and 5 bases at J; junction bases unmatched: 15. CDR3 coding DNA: TGTGCCAGCAGCCTCTTTTCTGAAGGGGCTAGCGGGGACGAGCAGTACTTC. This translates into CASSLFSEGASGDEQYF.

The CDR3 sequence: CASSRTPGGGSYEQYF. CDR3 bases: TGTGCCAGCAGCCGAACTCCAGGGGGCGGCTCCTACGAGCAGTACTTC. The chain couples TRBV3-1 (or the pseudogene TRBV3-2) to TRBJ2-7; 8 nucleotides agree with TRBD1. This CDR3 contains 16 residues. J lost 0 bases, V lost 4 bases, and 8 bases had no gene match. Germline V gene lookup returns CDR1 LGHDT and CDR2 YNNKEL (reference sequence).

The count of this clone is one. The CDR3 sequence is CASSPRSDPGQSYGYTF. The CDR3 DNA reads TGTGCCAGCTCACCAAGGTCGGACCCCGGACAGTCCTATGGCTACACCTTC. This sequence joins TRBV18 and TRBJ1-2, with D maybe TRBD1 (6 bases). The CDR3 has 17 amino acids. Per germline, CDR1 KGHSH and CDR2 LQKENI. V was shortened by 2 bases and J by 4 bases, with 20 bases between the two germline ends.

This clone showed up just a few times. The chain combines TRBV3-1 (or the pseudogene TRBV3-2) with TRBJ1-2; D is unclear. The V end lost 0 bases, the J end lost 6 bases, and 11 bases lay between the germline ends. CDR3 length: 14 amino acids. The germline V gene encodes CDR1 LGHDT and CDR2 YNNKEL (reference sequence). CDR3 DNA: TGTGCCAGCAGCCAAGACTGGCCTTTGGATGGCTACACCTTC. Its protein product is CASSQDWPLDGYTF.

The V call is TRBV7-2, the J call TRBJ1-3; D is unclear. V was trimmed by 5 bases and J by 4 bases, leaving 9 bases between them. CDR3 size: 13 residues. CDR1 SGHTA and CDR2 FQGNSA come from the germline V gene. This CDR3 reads CASSPSTGNTIYF. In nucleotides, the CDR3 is TGTGCCAGCAGCCCTTCCACAGGAAACACCATATATTTT.

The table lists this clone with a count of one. The CDR3 here is CASSTGTTGVYEQYF. The CDR3 coding sequence is TGTGCCAGCAGTACCGGAACCACGGGGGTCTACGAGCAGTACTTC. The chain employs TRBV27 and TRBJ2-7; D is perhaps TRBD2 (6 bases). The CDR3 spans 15 residues. Germline V gene sequence: CDR1 MNHEY, CDR2 SMNVEV (reference sequence). V lost 5 bases and J 3 bases, leaving 17 bases between the germline ends.

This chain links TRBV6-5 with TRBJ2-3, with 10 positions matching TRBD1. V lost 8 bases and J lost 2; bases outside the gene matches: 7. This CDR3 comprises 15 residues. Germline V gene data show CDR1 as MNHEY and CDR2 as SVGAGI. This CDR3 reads CASSEDRGITDTQYF. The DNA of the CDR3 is TGTGCCAGCTCCGAGGACAGGGGGATCACAGATACGCAGTATTTT.

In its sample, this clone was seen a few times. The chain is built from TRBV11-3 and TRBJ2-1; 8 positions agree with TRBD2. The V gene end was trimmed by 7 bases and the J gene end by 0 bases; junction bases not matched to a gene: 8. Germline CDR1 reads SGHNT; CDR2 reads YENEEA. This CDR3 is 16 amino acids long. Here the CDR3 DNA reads TGTGCCAGCAAATTACTAGCGGTGAGCTCCTACAATGAGCAGTTCTTC. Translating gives CASKLLAVSSYNEQFF. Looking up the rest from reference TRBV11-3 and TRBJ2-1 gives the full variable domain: EAGVVQSPRYKIIEKKQPVAFWCNPISGHNTLYWYLQNLGQGPELLIRYENEEAVDDSQLPKDRFSAERLKGVDSTLKIQPAELGDSAVYLCASKLLAVSSYNEQFFGPGTRLTVL.

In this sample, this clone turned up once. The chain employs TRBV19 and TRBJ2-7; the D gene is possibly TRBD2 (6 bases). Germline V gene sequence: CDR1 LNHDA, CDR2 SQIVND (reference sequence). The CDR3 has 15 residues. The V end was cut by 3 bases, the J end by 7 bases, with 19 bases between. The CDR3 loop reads CASSIGGAARREQYF. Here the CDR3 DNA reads TGTGCCAGTAGTATCGGAGGGGCCGCAAGGAGGGAGCAGTACTTC.

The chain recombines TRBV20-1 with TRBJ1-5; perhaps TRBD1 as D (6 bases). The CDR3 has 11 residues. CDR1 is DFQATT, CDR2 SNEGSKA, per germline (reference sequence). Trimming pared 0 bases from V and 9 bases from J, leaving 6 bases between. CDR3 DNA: TGCAGTGCTAGAGACAGGGGGCCCCAGCATTTT. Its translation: CSARDRGPQHF.

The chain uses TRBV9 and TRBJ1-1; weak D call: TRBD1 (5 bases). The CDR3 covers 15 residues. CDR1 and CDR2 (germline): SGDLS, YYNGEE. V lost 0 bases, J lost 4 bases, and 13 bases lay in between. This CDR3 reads CASSVGVGGGTEAFF. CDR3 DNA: TGTGCCAGCAGCGTAGGAGTGGGGGGTGGCACTGAAGCTTTCTTT.

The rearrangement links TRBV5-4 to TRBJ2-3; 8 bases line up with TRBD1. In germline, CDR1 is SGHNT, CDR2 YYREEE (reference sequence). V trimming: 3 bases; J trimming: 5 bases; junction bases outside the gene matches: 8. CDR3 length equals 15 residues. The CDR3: CASSSHRGSRDTQYF. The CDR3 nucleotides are TGTGCCAGCAGCTCACACAGGGGGTCGAGAGATACGCAGTATTTT.

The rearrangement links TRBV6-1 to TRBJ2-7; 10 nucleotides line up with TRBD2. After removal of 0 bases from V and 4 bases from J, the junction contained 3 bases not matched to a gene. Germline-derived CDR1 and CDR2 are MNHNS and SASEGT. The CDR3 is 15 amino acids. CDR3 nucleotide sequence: TGTGCCAGCAGTGAAGCGCCTAGCGGGAGTTACGAGCAGTACTTC. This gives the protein CASSEAPSGSYEQYF.

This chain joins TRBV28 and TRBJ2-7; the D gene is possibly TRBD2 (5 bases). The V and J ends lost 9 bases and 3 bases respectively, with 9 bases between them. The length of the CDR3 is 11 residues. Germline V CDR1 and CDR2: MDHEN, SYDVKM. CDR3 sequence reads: CASSEGYEQYF. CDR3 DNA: TGTGCCAGTTCAGAGGGCTACGAGCAGTACTTC.